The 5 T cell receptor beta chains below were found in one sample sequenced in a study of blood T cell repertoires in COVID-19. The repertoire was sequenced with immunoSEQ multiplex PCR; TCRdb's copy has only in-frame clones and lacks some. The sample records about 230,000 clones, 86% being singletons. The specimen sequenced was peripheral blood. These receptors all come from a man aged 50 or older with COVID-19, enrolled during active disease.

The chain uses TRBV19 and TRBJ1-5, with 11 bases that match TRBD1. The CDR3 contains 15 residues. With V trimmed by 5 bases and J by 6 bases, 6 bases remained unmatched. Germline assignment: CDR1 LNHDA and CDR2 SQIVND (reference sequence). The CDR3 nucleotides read TGTGCCAGTAGTCGGACAGGGGGCATTGGTCAGCCCCAGCATTTT. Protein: CASSRTGGIGQPQHF.

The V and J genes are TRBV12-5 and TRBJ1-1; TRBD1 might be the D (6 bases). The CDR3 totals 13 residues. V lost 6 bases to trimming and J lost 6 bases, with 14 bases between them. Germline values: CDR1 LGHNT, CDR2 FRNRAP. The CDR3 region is CASGGAGVAEAFF. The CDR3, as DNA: TGTGCTAGTGGGGGGGCGGGTGTAGCTGAAGCTTTCTTT.

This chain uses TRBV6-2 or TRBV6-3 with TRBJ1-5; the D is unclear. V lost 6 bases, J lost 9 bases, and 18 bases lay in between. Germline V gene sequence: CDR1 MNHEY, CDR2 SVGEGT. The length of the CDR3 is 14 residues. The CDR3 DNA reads TGTGCCAGCAGCCCCGACACCGGCCGTTTGCCCCAGCATTTT. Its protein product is CASSPDTGRLPQHF.

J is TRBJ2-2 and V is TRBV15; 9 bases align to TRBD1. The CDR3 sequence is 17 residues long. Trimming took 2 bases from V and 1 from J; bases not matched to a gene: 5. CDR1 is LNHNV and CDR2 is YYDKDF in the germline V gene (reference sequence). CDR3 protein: CATSRLQGARNTGELFF. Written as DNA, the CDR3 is TGTGCCACCAGCAGACTACAGGGGGCTCGGAACACCGGGGAGCTGTTTTTT. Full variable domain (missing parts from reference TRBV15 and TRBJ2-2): DAMVIQNPRYQVTQFGKPVTLSCSQTLNHNVMYWYQQKSSQAPKLLFHYYDKDFNNEADTPDNFQSRRPNTSFCFLDIRSPGLGDTAMYLCATSRLQGARNTGELFFGEGSRLTVL.

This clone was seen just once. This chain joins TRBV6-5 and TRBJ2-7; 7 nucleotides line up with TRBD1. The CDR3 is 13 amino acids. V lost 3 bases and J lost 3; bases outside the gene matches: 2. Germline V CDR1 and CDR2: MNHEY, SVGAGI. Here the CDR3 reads CASSYTGDYEQYF. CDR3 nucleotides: TGTGCCAGCAGTTATACAGGGGACTACGAGCAGTACTTC.